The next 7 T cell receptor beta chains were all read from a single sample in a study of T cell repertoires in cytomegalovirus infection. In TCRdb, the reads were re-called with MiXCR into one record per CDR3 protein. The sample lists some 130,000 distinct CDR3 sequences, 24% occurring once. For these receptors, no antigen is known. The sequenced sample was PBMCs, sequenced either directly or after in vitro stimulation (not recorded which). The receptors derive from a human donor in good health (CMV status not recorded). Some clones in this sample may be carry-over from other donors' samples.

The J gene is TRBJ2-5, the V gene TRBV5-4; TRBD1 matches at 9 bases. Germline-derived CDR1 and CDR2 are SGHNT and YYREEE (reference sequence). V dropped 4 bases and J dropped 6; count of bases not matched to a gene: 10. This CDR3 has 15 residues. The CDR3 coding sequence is TGTGCCAGCAGCCATATACAGGGGGCTAGCCAGACCCAGTACTTC. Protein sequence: CASSHIQGASQTQYF.

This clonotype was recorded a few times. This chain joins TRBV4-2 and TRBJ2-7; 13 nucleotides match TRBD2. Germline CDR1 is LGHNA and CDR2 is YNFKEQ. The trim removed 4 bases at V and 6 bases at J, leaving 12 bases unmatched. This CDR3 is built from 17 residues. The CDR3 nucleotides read TGTGCCAGCAGCCCCGAGCAGGGACTAGCGGGATCGGGCGAGCAGTACTTC. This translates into CASSPEQGLAGSGEQYF.

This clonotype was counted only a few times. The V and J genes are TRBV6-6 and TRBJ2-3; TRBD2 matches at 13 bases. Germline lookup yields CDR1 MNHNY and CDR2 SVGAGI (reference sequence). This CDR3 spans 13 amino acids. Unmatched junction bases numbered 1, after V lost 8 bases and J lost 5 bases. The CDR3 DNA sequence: TGTGCCAGCCGACTAGCGGGAGGAGATACGCAGTATTTT. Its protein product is CASRLAGGDTQYF.

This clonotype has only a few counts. The CDR3: CASSKGDRGGSETQYF. In nucleotides, the CDR3 is TGTGCCAGCAGCAAAGGGGACAGGGGGGGGTCGGAGACCCAGTACTTC. V gene TRBV5-4 combines with J gene TRBJ2-5; 11 bases are a match to TRBD1. The CDR3 contains 16 residues. The V gene end was trimmed by 4 bases and the J gene end by 5 bases; junction bases not matched to a gene: 10. The V gene's germline CDR1 is SGHNT and CDR2 YYREEE (reference sequence).

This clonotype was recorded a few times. CDR3 sequence reads: CASSDSGGYNEQFF. The CDR3 DNA sequence: TGTGCCAGCAGTGATAGCGGGGGGTACAATGAGCAGTTCTTC. The chain is built from TRBV6-2 or TRBV6-3 and TRBJ2-1; TRBD2 matches 10 bases. J gave up 4 bases and V 5 bases, and 2 bases lay outside the gene matches. The length of the CDR3 is 14 residues. Germline-derived CDR1 and CDR2 are MNHEY and SVGEGT.

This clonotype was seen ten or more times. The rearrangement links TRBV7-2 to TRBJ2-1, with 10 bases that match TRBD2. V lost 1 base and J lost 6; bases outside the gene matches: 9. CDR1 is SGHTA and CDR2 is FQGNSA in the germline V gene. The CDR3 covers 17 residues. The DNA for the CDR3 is TGTGCCAGCAGCTTAGGGCTAGCGGGAGCTTTGGGCAATGAGCAGTTCTTC. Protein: CASSLGLAGALGNEQFF.

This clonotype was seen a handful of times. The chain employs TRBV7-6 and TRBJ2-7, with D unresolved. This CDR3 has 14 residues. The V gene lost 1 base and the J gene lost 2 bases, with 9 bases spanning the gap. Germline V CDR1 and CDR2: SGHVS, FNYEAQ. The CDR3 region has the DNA TGTGCCAGCAGCTTAGAGGTGGGCCCCTACGAGCAGTACTTC. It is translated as CASSLEVGPYEQYF.